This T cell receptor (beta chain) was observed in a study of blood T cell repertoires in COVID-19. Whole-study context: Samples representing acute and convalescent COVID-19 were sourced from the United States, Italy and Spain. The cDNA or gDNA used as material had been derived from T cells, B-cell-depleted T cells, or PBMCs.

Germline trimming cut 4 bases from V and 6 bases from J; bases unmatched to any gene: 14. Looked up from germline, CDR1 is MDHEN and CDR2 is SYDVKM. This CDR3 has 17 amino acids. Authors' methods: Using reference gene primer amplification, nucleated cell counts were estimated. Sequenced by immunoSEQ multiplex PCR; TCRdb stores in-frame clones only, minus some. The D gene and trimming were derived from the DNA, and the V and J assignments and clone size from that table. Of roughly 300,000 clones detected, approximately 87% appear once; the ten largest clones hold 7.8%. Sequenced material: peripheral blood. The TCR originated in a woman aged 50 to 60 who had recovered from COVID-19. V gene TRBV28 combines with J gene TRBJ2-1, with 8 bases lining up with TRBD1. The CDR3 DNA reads TGTGCCAGCAGTTCACTCGGACAGGGCCAGGGGGGCAATGAGCAGTTCTTC. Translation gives CASSSLGQGQGGNEQFF.